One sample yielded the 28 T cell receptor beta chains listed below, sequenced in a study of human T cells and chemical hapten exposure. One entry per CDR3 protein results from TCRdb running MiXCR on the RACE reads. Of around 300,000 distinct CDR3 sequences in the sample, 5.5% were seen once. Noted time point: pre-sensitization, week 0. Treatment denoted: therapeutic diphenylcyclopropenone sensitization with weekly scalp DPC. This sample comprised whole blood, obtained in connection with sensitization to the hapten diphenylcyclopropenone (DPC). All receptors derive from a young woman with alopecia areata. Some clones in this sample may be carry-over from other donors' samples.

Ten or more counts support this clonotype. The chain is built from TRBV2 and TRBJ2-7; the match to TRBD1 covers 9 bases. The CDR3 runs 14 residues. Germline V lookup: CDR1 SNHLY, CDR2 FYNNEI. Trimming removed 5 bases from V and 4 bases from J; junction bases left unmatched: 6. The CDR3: CASSHDRGGYEQYF. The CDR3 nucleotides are TGTGCCAGCAGTCATGACAGGGGGGGATACGAGCAGTACTTC.

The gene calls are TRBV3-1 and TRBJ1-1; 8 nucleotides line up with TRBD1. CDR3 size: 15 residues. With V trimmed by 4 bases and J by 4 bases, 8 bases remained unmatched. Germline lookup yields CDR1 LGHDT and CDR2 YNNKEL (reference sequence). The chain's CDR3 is CASSRTGRKVTEAFF. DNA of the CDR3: TGTGCCAGCAGCCGGACAGGGAGAAAGGTCACTGAAGCTTTCTTT.

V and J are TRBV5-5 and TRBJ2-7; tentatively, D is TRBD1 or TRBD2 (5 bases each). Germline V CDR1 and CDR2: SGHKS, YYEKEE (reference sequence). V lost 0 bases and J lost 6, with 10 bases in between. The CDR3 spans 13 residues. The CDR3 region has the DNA TGTGCCAGCAGCTTGGTTAGTGGGGGCGAGCAGTACTTC. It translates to CASSLVSGGEQYF.

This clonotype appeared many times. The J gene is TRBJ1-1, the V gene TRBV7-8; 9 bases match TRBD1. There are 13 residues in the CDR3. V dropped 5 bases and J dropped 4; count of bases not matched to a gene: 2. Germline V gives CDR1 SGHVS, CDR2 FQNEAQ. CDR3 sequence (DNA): TGTGCCAGCAGCCCGACAGGGGGCACTGAAGCTTTCTTT. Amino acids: CASSPTGGTEAFF.

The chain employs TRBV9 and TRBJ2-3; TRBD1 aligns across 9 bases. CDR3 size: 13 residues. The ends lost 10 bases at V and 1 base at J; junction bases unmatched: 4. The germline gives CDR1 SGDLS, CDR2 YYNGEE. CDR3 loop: CAPRDRGTDTQYF. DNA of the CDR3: TGTGCCCCCCGGGACAGGGGCACAGATACGCAGTATTTT. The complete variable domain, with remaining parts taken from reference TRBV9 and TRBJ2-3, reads DSGVTQTPKHLITATGQRVTLRCSPRSGDLSVYWYQQSLDQGLQFLIQYYNGEERAKGNILERFSAQQFPDLHSELNLSSLELGDSALYFCAPRDRGTDTQYFGPGTRLTVL.

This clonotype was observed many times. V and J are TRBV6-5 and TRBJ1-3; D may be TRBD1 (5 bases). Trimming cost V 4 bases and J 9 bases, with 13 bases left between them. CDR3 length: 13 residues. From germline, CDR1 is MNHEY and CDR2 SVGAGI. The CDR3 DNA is TGTGCCAGCAGTTTTGACAGACGGGGCACCATATATTTT. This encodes CASSFDRRGTIYF.

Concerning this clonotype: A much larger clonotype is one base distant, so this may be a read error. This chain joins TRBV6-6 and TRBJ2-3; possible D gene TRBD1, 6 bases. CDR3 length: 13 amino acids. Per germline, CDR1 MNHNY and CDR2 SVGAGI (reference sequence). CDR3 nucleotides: TGTGCCAGCGGTTACAGGGAGTCAGAATCGCAGTATTTT. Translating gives CASGYRESESQYF.

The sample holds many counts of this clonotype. The DNA for the CDR3 is TGTGCCAGCAGAAGAGAGTATGATATGCCAGCTTTCTTT. Its protein product is CASRREYDMPAFF. This sequence joins TRBV6-2 or TRBV6-3 and TRBJ1-1, with no clear D. The germline V gene encodes CDR1 MNHEY and CDR2 SVGEGT. The length of the CDR3 is 13 residues. The germline V and J ends were trimmed by 6 bases and 10 bases, with 18 bases remaining between them.

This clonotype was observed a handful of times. CDR3 amino acids: CASRPTGRGYTF. In DNA form, the CDR3 reads TGTGCCAGCAGGCCTACAGGGAGAGGCTACACCTTC. V gene TRBV12-3 or TRBV12-4 combines with J gene TRBJ1-2, with a weak D call TRBD1 (6 bases). The CDR3 consists of 12 residues. V lost 6 bases and J lost 8, with 13 bases in between.

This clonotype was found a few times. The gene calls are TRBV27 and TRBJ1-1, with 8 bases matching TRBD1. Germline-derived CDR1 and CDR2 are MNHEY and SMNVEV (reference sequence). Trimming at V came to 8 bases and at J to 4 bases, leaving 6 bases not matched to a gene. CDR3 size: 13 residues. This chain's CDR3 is CASGQTGVTEAFF. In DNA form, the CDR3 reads TGTGCCAGCGGGCAGACAGGGGTCACTGAAGCTTTCTTT.

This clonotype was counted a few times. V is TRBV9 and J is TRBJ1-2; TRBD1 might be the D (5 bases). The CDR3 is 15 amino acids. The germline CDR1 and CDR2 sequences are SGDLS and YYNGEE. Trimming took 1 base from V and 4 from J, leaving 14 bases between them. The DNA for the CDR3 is TGTGCCAGCAGCGTAAGGGCCAACGGGGCCTATGGCTACACCTTC. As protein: CASSVRANGAYGYTF. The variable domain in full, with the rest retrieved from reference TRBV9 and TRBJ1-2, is DSGVTQTPKHLITATGQRVTLRCSPRSGDLSVYWYQQSLDQGLQFLIQYYNGEERAKGNILERFSAQQFPDLHSELNLSSLELGDSALYFCASSVRANGAYGYTFGSGTRLTVV.

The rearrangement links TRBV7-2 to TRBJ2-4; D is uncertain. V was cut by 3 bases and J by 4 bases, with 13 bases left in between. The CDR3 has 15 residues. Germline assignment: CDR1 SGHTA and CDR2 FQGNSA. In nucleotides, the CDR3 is TGTGCCAGCAGCTTTCCTGGGAACAGAAAAAACATTCAGTACTTC. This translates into CASSFPGNRKNIQYF. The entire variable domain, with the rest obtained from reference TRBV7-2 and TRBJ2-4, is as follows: GAGVSQSPSNKVTEKGKDVELRCDPISGHTALYWYRQSLGQGLEFLIYFQGNSAPDKSGLPSDRFSAERTGGSVSTLTIQRTQQEDSAVYLCASSFPGNRKNIQYFGAGTRLSVL.

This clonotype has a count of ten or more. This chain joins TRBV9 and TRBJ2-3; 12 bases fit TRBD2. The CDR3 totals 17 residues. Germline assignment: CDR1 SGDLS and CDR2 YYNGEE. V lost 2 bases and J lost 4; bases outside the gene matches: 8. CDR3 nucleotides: TGTGCCAGCAGCGTGACTAGCGGGGGCCTAGGGGCAGATACGCAGTATTTT. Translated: CASSVTSGGLGADTQYF.

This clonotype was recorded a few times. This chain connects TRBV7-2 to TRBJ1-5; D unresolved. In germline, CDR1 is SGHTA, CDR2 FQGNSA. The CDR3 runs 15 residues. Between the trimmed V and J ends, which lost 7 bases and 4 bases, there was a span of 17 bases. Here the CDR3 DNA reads TGTGCCAGCATGGAGGACTCGTTAAGAAATCAGCCCCAGCATTTT. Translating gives CASMEDSLRNQPQHF.

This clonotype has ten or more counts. This chain's CDR3 is CASSLDAGTYYGYTF. CDR3 DNA: TGTGCCAGCAGTTTAGATGCCGGCACTTACTATGGCTACACCTTC. This rearrangement joins TRBV27 to TRBJ1-2; D gene unclear. CDR1 and CDR2 from the germline V gene are MNHEY and SMNVEV (reference sequence). The CDR3 loop spans 15 amino acids. V lost 2 bases to trimming and J lost 3 bases, with 13 bases between them.

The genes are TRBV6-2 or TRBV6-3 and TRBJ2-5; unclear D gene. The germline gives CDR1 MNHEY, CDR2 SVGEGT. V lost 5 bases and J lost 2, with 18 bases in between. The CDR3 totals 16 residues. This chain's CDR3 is CASSAPGYQIQETQYF. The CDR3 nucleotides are TGTGCCAGCAGTGCCCCCGGGTACCAGATTCAAGAGACCCAGTACTTC.

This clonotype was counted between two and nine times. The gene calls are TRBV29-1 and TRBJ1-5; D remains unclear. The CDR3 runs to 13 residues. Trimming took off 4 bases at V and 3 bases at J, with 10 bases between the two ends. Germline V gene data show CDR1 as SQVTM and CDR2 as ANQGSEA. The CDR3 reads CSVGTSYNQPQHF. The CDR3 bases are TGCAGCGTTGGCACATCCTACAATCAGCCCCAGCATTTT.

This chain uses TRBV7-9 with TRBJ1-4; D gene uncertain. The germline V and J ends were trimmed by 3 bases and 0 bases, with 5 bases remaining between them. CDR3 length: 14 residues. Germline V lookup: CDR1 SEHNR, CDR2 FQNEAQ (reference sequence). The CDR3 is CASSFRATNEKLFF. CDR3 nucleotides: TGTGCCAGCAGCTTCCGGGCAACTAATGAAAAACTGTTTTTT. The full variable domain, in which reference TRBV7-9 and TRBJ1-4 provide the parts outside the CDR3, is DTGVSQNPRHKITKRGQNVTFRCDPISEHNRLYWYRQTLGQGPEFLTYFQNEAQLEKSRLLSDRFSAERPKGSFSTLEIQRTEQGDSAMYLCASSFRATNEKLFFGSGTQLSVL.

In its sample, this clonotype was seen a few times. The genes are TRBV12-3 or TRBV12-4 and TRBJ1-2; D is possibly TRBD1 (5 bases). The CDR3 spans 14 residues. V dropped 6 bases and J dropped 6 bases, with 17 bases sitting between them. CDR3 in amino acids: CASSQRGTEHGYTF. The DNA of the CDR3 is TGTGCCAGCAGCCAAAGGGGTACAGAGCATGGCTACACCTTC.

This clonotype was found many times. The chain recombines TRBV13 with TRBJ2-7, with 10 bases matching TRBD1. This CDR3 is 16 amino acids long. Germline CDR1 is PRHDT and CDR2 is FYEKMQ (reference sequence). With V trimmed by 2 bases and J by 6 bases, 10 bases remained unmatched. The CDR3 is CASSLFPTGQGGEQYF. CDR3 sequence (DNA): TGTGCCAGCAGCTTATTCCCCACAGGACAGGGGGGCGAGCAGTACTTC.

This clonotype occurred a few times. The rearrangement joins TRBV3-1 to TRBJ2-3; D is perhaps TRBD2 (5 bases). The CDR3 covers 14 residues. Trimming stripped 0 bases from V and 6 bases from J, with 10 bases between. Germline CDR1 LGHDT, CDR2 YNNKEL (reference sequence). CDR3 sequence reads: CASSQDGLLDTQYF. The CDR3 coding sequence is TGTGCCAGCAGCCAAGACGGACTGCTGGATACGCAGTATTTT.

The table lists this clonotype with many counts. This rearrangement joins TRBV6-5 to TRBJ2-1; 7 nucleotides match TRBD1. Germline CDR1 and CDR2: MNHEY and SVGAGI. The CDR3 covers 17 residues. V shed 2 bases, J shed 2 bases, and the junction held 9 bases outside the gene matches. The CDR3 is CASSYEDRVGTYNEQFF. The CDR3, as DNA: TGTGCCAGCAGTTACGAAGACAGGGTAGGGACCTACAATGAGCAGTTCTTC.

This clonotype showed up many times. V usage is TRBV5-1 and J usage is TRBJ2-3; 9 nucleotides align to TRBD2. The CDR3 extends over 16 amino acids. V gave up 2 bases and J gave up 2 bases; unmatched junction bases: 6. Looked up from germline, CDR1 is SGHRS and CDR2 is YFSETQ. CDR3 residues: CASSFVAGENTDTQYF. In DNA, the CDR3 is TGCGCCAGCAGCTTCGTAGCGGGGGAGAACACAGATACGCAGTATTTT.

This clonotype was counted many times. CDR3 region: CAVKQGLLTDNEQFF. The CDR3 nucleotides are TGTGCCGTGAAACAGGGACTCCTCACCGACAATGAGCAGTTCTTC. The chain couples TRBV12-3 or TRBV12-4 to TRBJ2-1; possibly TRBD1 or TRBD2 for D (6 bases each). V dropped 11 bases and J dropped 5 bases, with 22 bases sitting between them. This CDR3 has 15 residues.

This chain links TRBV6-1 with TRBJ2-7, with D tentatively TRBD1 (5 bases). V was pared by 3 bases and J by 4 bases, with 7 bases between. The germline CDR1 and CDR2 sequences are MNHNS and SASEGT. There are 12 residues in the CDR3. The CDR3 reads CASSDRQYEQYF. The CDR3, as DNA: TGTGCCAGCAGTGATCGACAGTACGAGCAGTACTTC.

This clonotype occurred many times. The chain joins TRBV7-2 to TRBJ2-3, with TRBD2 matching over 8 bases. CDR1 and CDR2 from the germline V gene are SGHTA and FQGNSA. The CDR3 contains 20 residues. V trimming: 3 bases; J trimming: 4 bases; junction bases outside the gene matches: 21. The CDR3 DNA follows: TGTGCCAGCAGCTTTCCTGGTGGCCTAGCGGGCGGACCTGAGGCAGATACGCAGTATTTT. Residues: CASSFPGGLAGGPEADTQYF.

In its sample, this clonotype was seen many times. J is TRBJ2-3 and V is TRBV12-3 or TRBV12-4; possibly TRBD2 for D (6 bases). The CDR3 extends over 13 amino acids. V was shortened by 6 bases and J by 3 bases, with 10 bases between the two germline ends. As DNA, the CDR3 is TGTGCCAGCAGCCAGGGACTTACAGATACGCAGTATTTT. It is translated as CASSQGLTDTQYF.

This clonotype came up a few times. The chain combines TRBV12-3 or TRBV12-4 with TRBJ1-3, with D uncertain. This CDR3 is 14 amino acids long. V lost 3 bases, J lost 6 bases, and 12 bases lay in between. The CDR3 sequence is CASSLWEGSNTIYF. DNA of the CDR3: TGTGCCAGCAGTTTGTGGGAGGGCTCAAACACCATATATTTT.